These 27 T cell receptor beta chains were sequenced from one sample in a study of T cell responses to AZD1222 COVID-19 vaccine (dated by TCRdb to the early 2020s). What this sample's time point label stands for: about 28 days (+/-7) after the second vaccine dose. The method behind the library was the immunoSEQ multiplex PCR assay. The table comes from immuneACCESS by way of TCRdb, which keeps in-frame sequences with V and J called. Part of the clones is missing from these tables; in studies checked, under half for an unresolved V gene and the rest for unknown reasons. This sample is represented by 120,000 to 150,000 clones; more than 85% of them were singletons. Approximately 3.8% of the sample lies in the top ten. Specimen: peripheral blood, collected 28 days after the second AZD1222 dose. The receptors stem from an adult who received the AZD1222 COVID-19 vaccine.

The V and J genes are TRBV7-9 and TRBJ2-1; D tentatively reads TRBD1 or TRBD2 (5 bases each). V shed 4 bases and J shed 3 bases, with 10 bases lying between them. This CDR3 has 14 amino acids. Germline CDR1 SEHNR, CDR2 FQNEAQ (reference sequence). CDR3 nucleotide sequence: TGTGCCAGCAGCTCGAGGGGAAGCTACAATGAGCAGTTCTTC. Amino acids: CASSSRGSYNEQFF.

In this sample, this clone turned up a few times. This chain joins TRBV28 and TRBJ1-2, with D tentatively TRBD1 (5 bases). This CDR3 has 14 amino acids. Deletions cut 6 bases from V and 0 bases from J, with 11 bases between. Germline CDR1 and CDR2: MDHEN and SYDVKM. For the CDR3, the DNA is TGTGCCAGCAGGGGTCGGGGGTCTAACTATGGCTACACCTTC. Translated, it gives CASRGRGSNYGYTF.

V and J are TRBV5-1 and TRBJ1-1; no reliable D call. Looked up from germline, CDR1 is SGHRS and CDR2 is YFSETQ. The CDR3 runs 12 residues. With 0 bases removed from V and 4 bases from J, the gap between germline ends came to 4 bases. CDR3 sequence (DNA): TGCGCCAGCAGCTTGGACGTCACTGAAGCTTTCTTT. Translated: CASSLDVTEAFF.

The sample holds one count of this clone. V and J are TRBV27 and TRBJ2-7; 7 positions agree with TRBD2. This CDR3 comprises 15 residues. Per the germline V gene, CDR1 is MNHEY and CDR2 is SMNVEV (reference sequence). Losses at the gene ends were 3 bases for V and 2 bases for J; bases not matched to a gene: 7. The CDR3, as DNA: TGTGCCAGCAGTTTTTCGGGAGGACGGCCCTACGAGCAGTACTTC. The encoded protein is CASSFSGGRPYEQYF.

The J gene is TRBJ2-1, the V gene TRBV14, with D possibly matching TRBD2 (5 bases). This CDR3 has 14 residues. In germline, CDR1 is SGHDN, CDR2 FVKESK. V dropped 5 bases and J dropped 3 bases, with 11 bases sitting between them. CDR3 sequence (DNA): TGTGCCAGCAGCAAAAGCCGGGACTACAATGAGCAGTTCTTC. Amino acid sequence: CASSKSRDYNEQFF.

The chain employs TRBV9 and TRBJ2-7; the D is unclear. V was trimmed by 0 bases and J by 3 bases, leaving 10 bases between them. Germline V gives CDR1 SGDLS, CDR2 YYNGEE. The CDR3 runs to 14 residues. The CDR3 nucleotides are TGTGCCAGCAGCGTAGGGCGTGGGCGCTACGAGCAGTACTTC. It yields the protein CASSVGRGRYEQYF. The whole variable domain, filled in from reference TRBV9 and TRBJ2-7, reads DSGVTQTPKHLITATGQRVTLRCSPRSGDLSVYWYQQSLDQGLQFLIQYYNGEERAKGNILERFSAQQFPDLHSELNLSSLELGDSALYFCASSVGRGRYEQYFGPGTRLTVT.

The V and J genes are TRBV2 and TRBJ1-5, with D uncertain. The CDR3 runs 14 residues. In germline, CDR1 is SNHLY, CDR2 FYNNEI. V was trimmed by 3 bases and J by 0 bases, leaving 6 bases between them. CDR3 region: CASSDKVSNQPQHF. The CDR3 bases are TGTGCCAGCAGTGACAAGGTTAGCAATCAGCCCCAGCATTTT. Filled out from reference TRBV2 and TRBJ1-5, the complete variable domain reads EPEVTQTPSHQVTQMGQEVILRCVPISNHLYFYWYRQILGQKVEFLVSFYNNEISEKSEIFDDQFSVERPDGSNFTLKIRSTKLEDSAMYFCASSDKVSNQPQHFGDGTRLSIL.

The chain is built from TRBV7-9 and TRBJ1-2; D is uncertain. V was shortened by 2 bases and J by 7 bases, with 20 bases between the two germline ends. The CDR3 sequence is 16 residues long. Germline lookup yields CDR1 SEHNR and CDR2 FQNEAQ (reference sequence). The CDR3 spells CASSLSGVLRASGYTF. CDR3 nucleotides: TGTGCCAGCAGCTTATCCGGAGTCTTACGCGCTTCTGGCTACACCTTC.

CDR3 protein: CASSLGRAYNQPQHF. CDR3 in DNA: TGTGCCAGCAGCTTAGGCAGGGCTTACAATCAGCCCCAGCATTTT. The chain uses TRBV7-2 and TRBJ1-5, with D perhaps TRBD1 (5 bases). Deletions cut 1 base from V and 3 bases from J, with 10 bases between. Germline V gene data show CDR1 as SGHTA and CDR2 as FQGNSA. The CDR3 loop spans 15 amino acids. Filled out from reference TRBV7-2 and TRBJ1-5, the complete variable domain reads GAGVSQSPSNKVTEKGKDVELRCDPISGHTALYWYRQSLGQGLEFLIYFQGNSAPDKSGLPSDRFSAERTGGSVSTLTIQRTQQEDSAVYLCASSLGRAYNQPQHFGDGTRLSIL.

This clone was seen just once. This chain uses TRBV6-6 with TRBJ1-5; tentative D call: TRBD1 (6 bases). The V end was cut by 6 bases, the J end by 1 base, with 10 bases between. Germline lookup yields CDR1 MNHNY and CDR2 SVGAGI (reference sequence). The length of the CDR3 is 14 residues. DNA for the CDR3: TGTGCCAGCAGAATCCAGGGGAGCAATCAGCCCCAGCATTTT. Translating gives CASRIQGSNQPQHF.

The chain joins TRBV7-3 to TRBJ1-1; D is uncertain. V was cut by 2 bases and J by 4 bases, with 8 bases left in between. The germline gives CDR1 SGHTA, CDR2 FQGTGA. CDR3 length: 13 residues. This CDR3 is CASSLGLGTEAFF. CDR3 in DNA: TGTGCCAGCAGCTTAGGGCTAGGCACTGAAGCTTTCTTT.

The V gene is TRBV2, the J gene TRBJ2-6; TRBD2 might be the D (5 bases). V was shortened by 4 bases and J by 2 bases, with 12 bases between the two germline ends. The CDR3 contains 16 residues. Germline-derived CDR1 and CDR2 are SNHLY and FYNNEI. The CDR3 here is CASSANSGTGANVLTF. For the CDR3, the DNA is TGTGCCAGCAGTGCCAACAGCGGAACTGGGGCCAACGTCCTGACTTTC.

This clone was found once. CDR3 bases: TGTGCCAGCAGTTTGAGAGGGTACGGTGAAAAACTGTTTTTT. It yields the protein CASSLRGYGEKLFF. The V and J genes are TRBV28 and TRBJ1-4; D not certain. CDR1 is MDHEN, CDR2 SYDVKM, per germline. V dropped 3 bases and J dropped 7 bases, with 12 bases sitting between them. This CDR3 has 14 residues.

The chain recombines TRBV5-4 with TRBJ2-5, with D possibly being TRBD2 (6 bases). Per germline, CDR1 SGHNT and CDR2 YYREEE (reference sequence). The ends were cut back, 5 bases at V and 3 bases at J, with 23 bases in the middle. There are 17 residues in the CDR3. The CDR3 DNA follows: TGTGCCAGCAGTAGACCCCGGGACTCCCCCGCAGAAGAGACCCAGTACTTC. This translates into CASSRPRDSPAEETQYF.

J is TRBJ1-6 and V is TRBV5-1, with a tentative D call TRBD1 (5 bases). The V end was cut by 4 bases, the J end by 11 bases, with 13 bases between. The CDR3 has 13 amino acids. The germline gives CDR1 SGHRS, CDR2 YFSETQ. The CDR3 loop is CASSDWGVPPLHF. In nucleotides, the CDR3 is TGCGCCAGCAGCGATTGGGGGGTACCACCCCTCCACTTT.

The chain links TRBV6-5 to TRBJ1-2, with 8 bases identical to TRBD1. This CDR3 has 15 residues. V lost 3 bases to trimming and J lost 5 bases; unmatched junction nucleotides: 8. Germline CDR1 is MNHEY and CDR2 is SVGAGI. The CDR3 DNA is TGTGCCAGCAGTTATGGACAGGGAGGGGGGTATGGCTACACCTTC. This encodes CASSYGQGGGYGYTF.

The chain combines TRBV19 with TRBJ1-1, with a weak D call TRBD1 (5 bases). The germline V gene has CDR1 LNHDA and CDR2 SQIVND (reference sequence). This CDR3 region has 16 residues. Trimming took off 7 bases at V and 0 bases at J, with 18 bases between the two ends. CDR3 coding DNA: TGTGCCAGTAAGGGCACAGGCCCCCTAATGAACACTGAAGCTTTCTTT. Its translation: CASKGTGPLMNTEAFF.

The V call is TRBV7-2, the J call TRBJ1-6; D ambiguous. This CDR3 is built from 17 residues. The V end lost 3 bases, the J end lost 7 bases, and 19 bases lay between the germline ends. Germline loops: CDR1 SGHTA, CDR2 FQGNSA. The DNA of the CDR3 is TGTGCCAGCAGCTTCGGTCCACCCAGAATCGTAAATTCACCCCTCCACTTT. Its translation: CASSFGPPRIVNSPLHF.

The chain links TRBV15 to TRBJ2-7; tentative D call: TRBD2 (6 bases). V lost 0 bases and J lost 2, with 11 bases in between. The CDR3 has 15 residues. Germline loops: CDR1 LNHNV, CDR2 YYDKDF (reference sequence). CDR3 nucleotides: TGTGCCACCAGCAGAGATCAAGCGGGCACCTACGAGCAGTACTTC. It encodes CATSRDQAGTYEQYF.

The CDR3 coding sequence is TGTGCCAGCAACCGACAGGGAAACACCATATATTTT. Translated: CASNRQGNTIYF. J is TRBJ1-3 and V is TRBV2, with TRBD1 as a possible D gene (5 bases). This CDR3 region has 12 residues. V gave up 7 bases and J gave up 4 bases, with 8 bases separating them. Germline V lookup: CDR1 SNHLY, CDR2 FYNNEI.

This CDR3 reads CASSPNPQEYEKLFF. The CDR3 DNA reads as TGCGCCAGCAGCCCCAATCCCCAAGAGTACGAAAAACTGTTTTTT. The chain carries TRBV5-1 and TRBJ1-4, with D unclear. CDR1 and CDR2 (germline): SGHRS, YFSETQ. The CDR3 covers 15 residues. V was shortened by 4 bases and J by 8 bases, with 18 bases between the two germline ends.

J is TRBJ2-1 and V is TRBV7-8; D may be TRBD1 (6 bases). The CDR3 totals 17 residues. V was clipped by 5 bases and J by 7 bases, with 24 bases between them. Germline CDR1 and CDR2: SGHVS and FQNEAQ. For the CDR3, the DNA is TGTGCCAGCAGCCAGAAAAAACCTCTCTCGCAGGGGAATGAGCAGTTCTTC. This sequence encodes CASSQKKPLSQGNEQFF.

This chain links TRBV9 with TRBJ2-1; 7 nucleotides line up with TRBD2. Trimming took 0 bases from V and 1 from J; bases not matched to a gene: 4. The CDR3 is made up of 16 amino acids. Looked up from germline, CDR1 is SGDLS and CDR2 is YYNGEE. CDR3 bases: TGTGCCAGCAGCGTAGATTGGACTAGTTCCTACAATGAGCAGTTCTTC. It is translated as CASSVDWTSSYNEQFF.

This clone is a singleton in its sample. The chain combines TRBV9 with TRBJ2-5; D uncertain. The germline gives CDR1 SGDLS, CDR2 YYNGEE. Between the trimmed V and J ends, which lost 2 bases and 4 bases, there was a span of 9 bases. This CDR3 region has 13 residues. The chain's CDR3 is CASSVDGRETQYF. CDR3 bases: TGTGCCAGCAGCGTCGACGGTAGAGAGACCCAGTACTTC.

The V gene is TRBV19, the J gene TRBJ1-1; TRBD1 is a possible D gene (5 bases). In germline, CDR1 is LNHDA, CDR2 SQIVND (reference sequence). V dropped 2 bases and J dropped 4 bases, with 8 bases sitting between them. CDR3 length equals 13 residues. DNA of the CDR3: TGTGCCAGTAGTATATGGGGGGGCACTGAAGCTTTCTTT. Protein sequence: CASSIWGGTEAFF.

This rearrangement joins TRBV5-6 to TRBJ2-1; D uncertain. CDR1 and CDR2 from the germline V gene are SGHDT and YYEEEE. V was clipped by 2 bases and J by 0 bases, with 9 bases between them. The CDR3 totals 15 residues. CDR3: CASSFRPDSYNEQFF. The CDR3 nucleotides are TGTGCCAGCAGCTTTCGACCCGACTCCTACAATGAGCAGTTCTTC.

This clone has a single count. The rearrangement uses TRBV7-3 and TRBJ1-3; D might be TRBD1 (5 bases). V was pared by 5 bases and J by 0 bases, with 8 bases between. The germline gives CDR1 SGHTA, CDR2 FQGTGA. The CDR3 length is 14 residues. As DNA, the CDR3 is TGTGCCAGCAGCATTGACAGCTCTGGAAACACCATATATTTT. Encoded protein: CASSIDSSGNTIYF.